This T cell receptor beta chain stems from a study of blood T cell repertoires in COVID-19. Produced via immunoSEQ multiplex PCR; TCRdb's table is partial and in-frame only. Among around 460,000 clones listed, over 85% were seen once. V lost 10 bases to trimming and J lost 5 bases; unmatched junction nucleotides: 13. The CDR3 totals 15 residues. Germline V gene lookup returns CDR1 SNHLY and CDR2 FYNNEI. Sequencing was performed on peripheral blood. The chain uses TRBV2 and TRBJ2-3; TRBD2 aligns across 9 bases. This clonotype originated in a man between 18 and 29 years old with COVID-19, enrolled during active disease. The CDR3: CATTAGGPLLDTQYF. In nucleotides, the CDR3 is TGTGCCACCACTGCGGGGGGGCCACTGTTAGATACGCAGTATTTT. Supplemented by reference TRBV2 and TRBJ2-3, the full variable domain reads EPEVTQTPSHQVTQMGQEVILRCVPISNHLYFYWYRQILGQKVEFLVSFYNNEISEKSEIFDDQFSVERPDGSNFTLKIRSTKLEDSAMYFCATTAGGPLLDTQYFGPGTRLTVL.